The T cell receptor beta chain under discussion was sequenced for a study of T cells in localized non-small cell lung cancer. Study-level results: Density of T cells in blood, when higher, went with longer overall survival. Across samples, adjacent lung featured a median around 57 of the top 100 tumor clones. Of the tissues analyzed, uninvolved adjacent lung showed maximal T cell clonality, greater than tumor.

Germline V gene sequence: CDR1 LNHDA, CDR2 SQIVND (reference sequence). Trimming stripped 9 bases from V and 9 bases from J, with 30 bases between. This CDR3 region has 18 residues. The method was immunoSEQ multiplex PCR; TCRdb's version includes in-frame clones alone and lacks a portion of them. The profile shows under 9,500 clones, 92% of them singletons. About this clone: Antigen unknown.

This receptor was taken from a woman aged 35-75 years with stage I squamous cell lung carcinoma. The genes are TRBV19 and TRBJ1-6, with D possibly matching TRBD1 (5 bases). The source material was peripheral blood, sampled before any cancer treatment. CDR3 loop: CASQAGRGIRGFSSPLHF. The CDR3, as DNA: TGTGCCAGCCAGGCTGGAAGGGGAATCCGAGGTTTTTCTTCACCCCTCCACTTT. The full variable domain, with the rest looked up from reference TRBV19 and TRBJ1-6, is DGGITQSPKYLFRKEGQNVTLSCEQNLNHDAMYWYRQDPGQGLRLIYYSQIVNDFQKGDIAEGYSVSREKKESFPLTVTSAQKNPTAFYLCASQAGRGIRGFSSPLHFGNGTRLTVT.